The T cell receptor beta chain described here comes from a study of blood T cell repertoires in COVID-19. Overall study: T cells, B-cell-depleted T cells, or PBMCs supplied cDNA or gDNA.

This clone has more than one count but fewer than ten. CDR3 size: 13 residues. Between the trimmed V and J ends, which lost 4 bases and 1 base, there was a span of 7 bases. The germline V gene has CDR1 LNHNV and CDR2 YYDKDF (reference sequence). Authors' processing steps: By means of reference gene primer amplification, nucleated cell counts were estimated. Some clones are missing from TCRdb's copy, which holds only in-frame ones; the method was immunoSEQ multiplex PCR. V and J calls and clone size come straight from that table; D and trimming were deduced from the DNA. The sample carries approximately 91,000 clones, about 80% recorded once.

The origin of this receptor is a human donor in a cohort sampled during active COVID-19. The chain has TRBV15 and TRBJ1-1, with D possibly being TRBD1 (5 bases). Specimen: peripheral blood. The CDR3 loop is CATSTQANTEAFF. Here the CDR3 DNA reads TGTGCCACCAGCACACAGGCGAACACTGAAGCTTTCTTT.